This T cell receptor (beta chain) is drawn from a study of OX40 agonist ivuxolimab in advanced cancers. The trim removed 2 bases at V and 5 bases at J, leaving 9 bases unmatched. The germline V gene encodes CDR1 SGHVS and CDR2 FQNEAQ. CDR3 size: 17 residues. The assay was immunoSEQ multiplex PCR, and TCRdb's table has in-frame clones only and misses some. Counted here are tens of thousands of clones, about 83% occurring once; the ten biggest clones make up 0.6% to 0.7%. The receptor was isolated from an adult with an advanced solid tumor such as melanoma, head and neck, liver or kidney cancer. The sequences come from CD4+ or CD8+ T cells sorted from blood, collected in a trial of the OX40 agonist ivuxolimab. The chain employs TRBV7-8 and TRBJ2-2; 9 nucleotides line up with TRBD1. In DNA, the CDR3 is TGTGCCAGCAGCTTACTAGGGACAGGGTGGTTGACCGGGGAGCTGTTTTTT. As protein: CASSLLGTGWLTGELFF.